The entry below describes one T cell receptor (beta chain). Its target is not known. At one of its ends the junction is not consistent with the germline gene, which may arise from a read error. People whose metastatic non-small-cell lung cancer was chemo-refractory got focal radiation along with CTLA-4 blockade by ipilimumab. Germline V gene lookup returns CDR1 MDHEN and CDR2 SYDVKM. CDR3 length: 14 amino acids. The data originate from a study of radiotherapy plus CTLA-4 blockade in lung cancer. Study-level background: Patients showed objective responses in 15% to 20% of cases, and disease control was achieved by less than 35%.

The study, taken as a whole, reports: In blood, tumor-derived TCR clones expanded after radiotherapy plus ipilimumab. Interferon-beta and early blood T cell clone dynamics reportedly predicted response best.

The protocol was immunoSEQ multiplex PCR, while the TCRdb copy is restricted to in-frame clones and leaves out a portion. The sample lists 95,000 to 150,000 clones; 75% to 90% were seen once. The sequenced sample was peripheral blood, obtained from a patient treated with radiotherapy plus ipilimumab. The rearrangement joins TRBV28 to TRBJ2-7; 10 positions agree with TRBD2. The source is a human donor with non-small cell lung cancer that progressed on radiotherapy plus ipilimumab. The CDR3 region is CAFVSGGSGGEQHF. The CDR3 nucleotides read TGTGCCTTCGTCAGTGGCGGGAGCGGGGGGGAGCAGCACTTC.